This paragraph covers one T cell receptor beta chain sequence. Antigen specificity is unknown. This sample is drawn from a study of cytomegalovirus exposure and HLA in healthy donors. The primer mix had 60 Vbeta and 13 Jbeta primers. Profiling relied on immunoSEQ multiplex PCR, and the TCRdb table lists in-frame clones only, not all of them. This table lists approximately 140,000 clones. Germline V CDR1 and CDR2: LGHNA, YNFKEQ. Trimming removed 1 base from V and 2 bases from J, with 22 bases in between. The CDR3 spans 19 residues. Points from the study as a whole: Likely technical artifact: a cluster of highly shared sequence variants. There were 150 or so TCR beta chains listed as cytomegalovirus-associated. It was shown in a later analysis that HLA-associated TCR beta chains were more clonally expanded than other, equally common chains. Serostatus for CMV was the only available immune exposure information.

The sequenced sample consisted of PBMCs. This clonotype originated in a woman aged 45-60 years in good health and CMV-seronegative. V gene TRBV4-2 combines with J gene TRBJ2-3, with D possibly matching TRBD2 (8 bases). CDR3 bases: TGTGCCAGCAGCCAAGCTATTAGCGGGACAGCGATTTCCACAGATACGCAGTATTTT. Protein sequence: CASSQAISGTAISTDTQYF.